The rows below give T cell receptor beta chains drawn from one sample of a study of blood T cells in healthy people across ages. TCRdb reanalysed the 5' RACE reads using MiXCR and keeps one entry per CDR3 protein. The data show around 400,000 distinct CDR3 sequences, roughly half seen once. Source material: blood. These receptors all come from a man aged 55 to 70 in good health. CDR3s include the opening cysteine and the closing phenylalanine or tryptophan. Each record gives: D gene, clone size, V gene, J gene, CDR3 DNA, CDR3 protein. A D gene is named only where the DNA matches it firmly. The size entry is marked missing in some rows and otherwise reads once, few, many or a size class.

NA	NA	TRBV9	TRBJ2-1	TGTGCCAGCAGCCCTCAGCCTGAGCTGTTCCTTTATGAGCAGTTCTTC	CASSPQPELFLYEQFF
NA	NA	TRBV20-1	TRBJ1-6	TGCAGTGCTAGACCAGGGAATTCCTATAATTCACCCCTCCACTTT	CSARPGNSYNSPLHF
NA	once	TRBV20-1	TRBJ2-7	TGCAGTGCGGTTCAAGGGACCCGCTCCTACGAGCAGTACTTC	CSAVQGTRSYEQYF
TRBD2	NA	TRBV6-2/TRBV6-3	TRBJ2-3	TGTGCCAGCAGCTCCCCGTTCCTAGCGGGAGGCACAGATACGCAGTATTTT	CASSSPFLAGGTDTQYF
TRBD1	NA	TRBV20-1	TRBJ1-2	TGCAGTGCTAGCCAGACAGGGGCCTACGGCTACACCTTC	CSASQTGAYGYTF
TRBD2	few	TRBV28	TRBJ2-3	TGTGCCAGCAGTTTTTCCGGGAGGGGTAGAGATACGCAGTATTTT	CASSFSGRGRDTQYF
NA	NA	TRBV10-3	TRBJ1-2	TGTGCCATCTCCGGGGAACCTTACTATGGCTACACCTTC	CAISGEPYYGYTF
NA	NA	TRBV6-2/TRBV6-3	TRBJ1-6	TGTGCCAGCAATCCCGACTTTTCATTTTCACCCCTCCACTTT	CASNPDFSFSPLHF
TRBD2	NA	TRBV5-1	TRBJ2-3	TGCGCCAGCAGCGCCGGACTAGCGGTAAAGGGGACAGATACGCAGTATTTT	CASSAGLAVKGTDTQYF
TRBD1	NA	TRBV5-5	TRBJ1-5	TGTGCCAGTAGCAGCCAGGGGGGTAGCAATCAGCCCCAGCATTTT	CASSSQGGSNQPQHF
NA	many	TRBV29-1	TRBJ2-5	TGCAGCGTTGAAAGTTCAGCTCAAGAGACCCAGTACTTC	CSVESSAQETQYF
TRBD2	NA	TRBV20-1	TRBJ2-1	TGCAGTGCTAGCCCCCCGGGACTAGCGAGAGAGACCCAGTTCTTC	CSASPPGLARETQFF
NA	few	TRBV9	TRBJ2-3	TGTGCCAGCAGCTTCGGAAGCCCAGATACGCAGTATTTT	CASSFGSPDTQYF
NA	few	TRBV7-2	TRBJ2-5	TGTGCCAGCAGCTTAGCGTTTAGGCGCGAGACCCAGTACTTC	CASSLAFRRETQYF
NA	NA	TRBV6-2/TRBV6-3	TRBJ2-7	TGTGCCAGCAGTTACCTTAGAAACTACGAGCAGTACTTC	CASSYLRNYEQYF
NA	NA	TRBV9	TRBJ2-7	TGTGCCAGCAGCGTAGCCGCAGTGGGGCGCGAGCAGTACTTC	CASSVAAVGREQYF
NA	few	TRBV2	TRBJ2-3	TGTGCCAGCAGTGAATGGCAGGGTGGCACAGATACGCAGTATTTT	CASSEWQGGTDTQYF
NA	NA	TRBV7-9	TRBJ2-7	TGTGCCAGCAGCATGACAGTTAACACCTACGAGCAGTACTTC	CASSMTVNTYEQYF
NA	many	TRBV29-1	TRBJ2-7	TGCAGCGTTGGGCACTTCTACGAGCAGTACTTC	CSVGHFYEQYF
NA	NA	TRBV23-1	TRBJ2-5	TGCCGCTCCGAGACCCAGTACTTC	CRSETQYF